This is a list of T cell receptor beta chains from one sample in a study of shared clonotypes between healthy human individuals. The repertoire was sequenced with immunoSEQ multiplex PCR; TCRdb's copy has only in-frame clones and lacks some. This table holds 1.6 million or so clones, over 95% found once. The sample taken for sequencing was naive CD4+ T cells sorted from blood. The receptors come from a man aged 30-40 years in good health. CDR3s include the opening cysteine and the closing phenylalanine or tryptophan. A D gene is named only where the DNA matches it firmly. Only some rows state a clone size, as once, few, many or a class for expanded clones.

NA,TRBD1,TRBV7-8,TRBJ2-1,CASSLDSGTGAFSYNEQFF,TGTGCCAGCAGCTTAGACTCCGGGACAGGGGCCTTCTCTTACAATGAGCAGTTCTTC
NA,NA,TRBV2,TRBJ1-1,CASSESYRAGLGFF,TGTGCCAGCAGTGAAAGTTATAGGGCGGGGTTGGGTTTCTTT
NA,TRBD2,TRBV5-1,TRBJ2-2,CASSLSASGRSTGELFF,TGCGCCAGCAGCTTGAGCGCTAGCGGGAGATCCACCGGGGAGCTGTTTTTT
NA,NA,TRBV4-3,TRBJ2-5,CASSQAGEETQYF,TGCGCCAGCAGCCAAGCGGGAGAGGAGACCCAGTACTTC
NA,TRBD2,TRBV9,TRBJ2-7,CASSVASGGYEQYF,TGTGCCAGCAGCGTAGCTAGCGGAGGATACGAGCAGTACTTC
NA,NA,TRBV15,TRBJ2-7,CATSRGNPYEQYF,TGTGCCACCAGCAGAGGAAACCCCTACGAGCAGTACTTC
NA,TRBD1,TRBV13,TRBJ1-4,CASSRRTGGNEKLFF,TGTGCCAGCAGCCGCCGGACAGGGGGTAATGAAAAACTGTTTTTT
NA,NA,TRBV9,TRBJ2-1,CASSVGPGGEQFF,TGTGCCAGCAGCGTAGGCCCAGGCGGCGAGCAGTTCTTC
NA,NA,TRBV27,TRBJ1-5,CASSPSTGRNQPQHF,TGTGCCAGCAGTCCGTCTACAGGCCGCAATCAGCCCCAGCATTTT
NA,TRBD1,TRBV2,TRBJ2-1,CASSPRDRGQDEQFF,TGTGCCAGCAGTCCCCGGGACAGGGGGCAGGATGAGCAGTTCTTC
NA,TRBD2,TRBV9,TRBJ2-5,CASSTTSSSGGETQYF,TGTGCCAGCAGCACAACCTCATCCAGCGGGGGAGAGACCCAGTACTTC
NA,NA,TRBV7-8,TRBJ2-3,CASSLGRLGADTQYF,TGTGCCAGCAGCTTAGGCCGGCTAGGTGCAGATACGCAGTATTTT
NA,TRBD2,TRBV4-3,TRBJ2-1,CASSQDGASGSWPNEQFF,TGCGCCAGCAGCCAAGATGGGGCTAGCGGGAGTTGGCCCAATGAGCAGTTCTTC
NA,NA,TRBV28,TRBJ2-7,CASSLFGGFEQYF,TGTGCCAGCAGTTTATTTGGAGGGTTCGAGCAGTACTTC
NA,TRBD2,TRBV7-8,TRBJ2-2,CASSLIAGVYTGELFF,TGTGCCAGCAGTTTGATAGCGGGAGTTTACACCGGGGAGCTGTTTTTT
NA,NA,TRBV2,TRBJ1-1,CASRSDGGEAFF,TGTGCCAGCAGGTCGGACGGAGGCGAAGCTTTCTTT
few,NA,TRBV21-1,TRBJ1-1,CASKIGQNTEAFF,TGTGCCAGCAAAATTGGACAGAACACTGAAGCTTTCTTT
NA,NA,TRBV5-1,TRBJ1-2,CASSLAPATNYGYTF,TGCGCCAGCAGCTTGGCCCCGGCTACTAACTATGGCTACACCTTC
NA,NA,TRBV28,TRBJ1-2,CASSPTRGGQTFYGYTF,TGTGCCAGCAGTCCCACTCGGGGAGGGCAGACCTTCTATGGCTACACCTTC
NA,NA,TRBV28,TRBJ1-1,CVSSFLGLHTEAFF,TGTGTCAGCAGTTTCCTGGGCCTGCACACTGAAGCTTTCTTT
NA,NA,TRBV9,TRBJ2-5,CASTPRGKSQETQYF,TGTGCCAGCACCCCGCGAGGGAAGTCTCAAGAGACCCAGTACTTC
NA,NA,TRBV19,TRBJ1-1,CASSIEWRDTEAFF,TGTGCCAGTAGTATAGAGTGGAGGGACACTGAAGCTTTCTTT